This TCR beta chain was found in a study of CD8+CD57+ T cells in acquired aplastic anemia. Study information: Yields of DNA that came from sorted CD4+ and CD8+ cells averaged about 3.3 ug. The average read count for CD4+ cells in healthy donors was 8.5 million to 11 million. Study-wide findings and caveats: In common between the patients and the controls were more than 25 CD8+ CDR3 sequences. Significant differences in CD8+ Simpson's diversity were not observed between patients and controls.

Germline CDR1 reads SNHLY; CDR2 reads FYNNEI. The CDR3 comprises 11 residues, both ends counted. CDR3 and TCR beta VDJ profiling relied on genomic DNA as the template. TCRdb reprocessed the reads via MiXCR and lists one record per CDR3 protein. The profile shows roughly 420,000 distinct CDR3 sequences, approximately 70% of them singletons. Comments on this clonotype: The antigen is undetermined. A read error is likely, as this CDR3 ends without the conserved phenylalanine or tryptophan. Because the CDR3's place on the DNA is in doubt, the DNA is left out and the CDR3 is given as listed by TCRdb.

The rearrangement joins TRBV2 to TRBJ2-1; the D segment call TRBD2 is taken from the table without a DNA check. The specimen sequenced was sorted CD4+, CD8+, or CD8+CD57+ T cells (not recorded which) from PBMCs. This receptor was identified in a human donor in good health, serving as a control. CDR3 protein: CASSGHLGLAG.